The text below deals with one T cell receptor beta chain. Using immunoSEQ multiplex PCR, the repertoire was profiled, and TCRdb retains in-frame clones only, with some absent. The sample has approximately 40,000 clones, roughly 94% seen once. This sample is part of a study of T cell changes during pregnancy in multiple sclerosis. This CDR3 region has 15 residues. In germline, CDR1 is SGHTA, CDR2 FQGTGA. Trimming took 0 bases from V and 3 from J, leaving 9 bases between them. This clonotype originated in a female donor with multiple sclerosis, enrolled in a pregnancy study. Sequenced material: CD4+ T cells from peripheral blood mononuclear cells, taken in the third trimester of pregnancy. V and J are TRBV7-3 and TRBJ2-1; no firm D call. The CDR3 reads CASSLTNRRYNEQFF. CDR3 in DNA: TGTGCCAGCAGCTTAACGAACAGACGCTACAATGAGCAGTTCTTC.